Shown below are 15 T cell receptor beta chains from a single sample sequenced in a study of blood T cell repertoires in COVID-19. Sequenced by immunoSEQ multiplex PCR; TCRdb stores in-frame clones only, minus some. The data hold about 290,000 clones, with around nine tenths observed a single time. The sequenced material came from peripheral blood. The receptors shown here come from a woman in her thirties or forties who had recovered from COVID-19.

The chain couples TRBV7-6 to TRBJ2-3, with D tentatively TRBD2 (6 bases). The CDR3 consists of 12 residues. V was trimmed by 1 base and J by 11 bases, leaving 10 bases between them. CDR1 and CDR2 (germline): SGHVS, FNYEAQ. CDR3 protein: CASSLVTGVQYF. The DNA for the CDR3 is TGTGCCAGCAGCTTAGTTACGGGAGTGCAGTATTTT.

This clone has just a few counts. V is TRBV24-1 and J is TRBJ2-7; D gene unclear. The germline V gene has CDR1 KGHDR and CDR2 SFDVKD. V lost 12 bases to trimming and J lost 1 base, with 12 bases between them. This CDR3 is 12 amino acids long. The CDR3 DNA reads TGTGCCCCTAACGTCCGATCCTACGAGCAGTACTTC. Translation: CAPNVRSYEQYF.

This chain joins TRBV5-4 and TRBJ2-3, with 13 bases identical to TRBD2. J was trimmed by 2 bases and V by 0 bases; bases with no gene match: 6. CDR1 is SGHNT, CDR2 YYREEE, per germline (reference sequence). The CDR3 runs to 18 residues. The CDR3, as DNA: TGTGCCAGCAGCTTGGGAGGACTAGCGGGAGAGCTCACAGATACGCAGTATTTT. This gives the protein CASSLGGLAGELTDTQYF.

The chain employs TRBV5-1 and TRBJ1-1, with a possible D match to TRBD1 (5 bases). Trimming left V 2 bases short and J 3 bases short, with 14 bases between. Per the germline V gene, CDR1 is SGHRS and CDR2 is YFSETQ. The CDR3 totals 15 residues. The CDR3 protein is CASSFQGGSDTEAFF. The CDR3 DNA reads as TGCGCCAGCAGCTTCCAGGGAGGTAGTGACACTGAAGCTTTCTTT.

The count of this clone is one. CDR3 nucleotides: TGTGCCAGCAGCCACCGAGCGGGTAGAACTGAAGCTTTCTTT. This encodes CASSHRAGRTEAFF. The V call is TRBV6-5, the J call TRBJ1-1, with D uncertain. The ends were cut back, 6 bases at V and 5 bases at J, with 16 bases in the middle. Germline loops: CDR1 MNHEY, CDR2 SVGAGI. The CDR3 is 14 amino acids.

The chain carries TRBV27 and TRBJ2-7; tentative D call: TRBD1 (6 bases). Trimming removed 0 bases at V and 5 bases at J, with 11 bases between. CDR1 is MNHEY, CDR2 SMNVEV, per germline (reference sequence). The CDR3 totals 14 residues. DNA for the CDR3: TGTGCCAGCAGTTTATCGGGCAGGGGTAACGAGCAGTACTTC. Translation gives CASSLSGRGNEQYF.

The chain couples TRBV7-9 to TRBJ2-2; 12 positions match TRBD1. The CDR3 runs to 15 residues. Germline CDR1 SEHNR, CDR2 FQNEAQ (reference sequence). V shed 5 bases and J 6 bases; nucleotides not matched to a gene: 4. In DNA form, the CDR3 reads TGTGCCAGCAGCCCCCGGGACAGGGGGCCCGGGGAGCTGTTTTTT. It yields the protein CASSPRDRGPGELFF.

The chain recombines TRBV28 with TRBJ2-3; 13 nucleotides line up with TRBD2. This CDR3 region has 15 residues. Per germline, CDR1 MDHEN and CDR2 SYDVKM. V lost 7 bases and J lost 4; bases outside the gene matches: 5. CDR3: CASNRLAGGADTQYF. The DNA of the CDR3 is TGTGCCAGCAATCGACTAGCGGGAGGAGCAGATACGCAGTATTTT.

The gene calls are TRBV23-1 and TRBJ2-5, with D possibly matching TRBD2 (6 bases). TRBV23-1 is an open reading frame whose function is uncertain. V gave up 4 bases and J gave up 2 bases, with 20 bases separating them. There are 17 residues in the CDR3. The CDR3 here is CASSLLMGGGAQETQYF. The CDR3 coding sequence is TGCGCCAGCAGTCTGCTGATGGGCGGAGGGGCTCAAGAGACCCAGTACTTC.

This chain uses TRBV5-1 with TRBJ2-3; TRBD2 is a possible D gene (7 bases). V dropped 4 bases and J dropped 6 bases, with 24 bases sitting between them. This CDR3 has 17 residues. Germline V lookup: CDR1 SGHRS, CDR2 YFSETQ. CDR3 in DNA: TGCGCCAGCAGCCCGACAGGTTCCGGGAGGATGGGTGATACGCAGTATTTT. Amino acids: CASSPTGSGRMGDTQYF.

The chain recombines TRBV7-6 with TRBJ2-5, with a possible D match to TRBD2 (5 bases). Trimming left V 2 bases short and J 4 bases short, with 8 bases between. CDR3 length equals 13 residues. Germline V CDR1 and CDR2: SGHVS, FNYEAQ. The CDR3 DNA reads TGTGCCAGCAGCTTACTACGGGGAGAGACCCAGTACTTC. Residues: CASSLLRGETQYF.

The chain couples TRBV4-2 to TRBJ2-7; 9 bases fit TRBD2. This CDR3 contains 15 residues. The germline gives CDR1 LGHNA, CDR2 YNFKEQ. V lost 1 base and J lost 2; bases outside the gene matches: 3. The CDR3 sequence: CASSQGLAGTYEQYF. Here the CDR3 DNA reads TGTGCCAGCAGCCAAGGCCTAGCGGGGACCTACGAGCAGTACTTC.

This sequence joins TRBV18 and TRBJ1-2; D perhaps matches TRBD1 (5 bases). Germline values: CDR1 KGHSH, CDR2 LQKENI. This CDR3 is 15 amino acids long. V dropped 3 bases and J dropped 0 bases, with 11 bases sitting between them. The chain's CDR3 is CASSPDMLANYGYTF. CDR3 nucleotides: TGTGCCAGCTCACCGGACATGTTAGCTAACTATGGCTACACCTTC.

CDR3 nucleotide sequence: TGTGCCAGCAGCTTAGGTCAGAAATATGGCTACACCTTC. It yields the protein CASSLGQKYGYTF. The chain recombines TRBV7-3 with TRBJ1-2; no firm D call. V was pared by 2 bases and J by 5 bases, with 9 bases between. Germline V CDR1 and CDR2: SGHTA, FQGTGA. This CDR3 region has 13 residues.

This clone was detected only a few times. This chain links TRBV5-1 with TRBJ2-2, with 8 positions matching TRBD2. The CDR3 extends over 15 amino acids. V dropped 3 bases and J dropped 4; count of bases not matched to a gene: 5. Germline CDR1 SGHRS, CDR2 YFSETQ. The CDR3 DNA reads as TGCGCCAGCAGCTCAGCGGGAGCCGGCACCGGGGAGCTGTTTTTT. Its protein product is CASSSAGAGTGELFF.